This T cell receptor beta chain was identified in a study of cytomegalovirus exposure and HLA in healthy donors. The PCR made use of 60 Vbeta and 13 Jbeta primers. Clones were sequenced by immunoSEQ multiplex PCR, and TCRdb holds only the in-frame ones, with some missing. The table lists 200,000 or so clones, 70% to 80% of them singletons. The CDR3 consists of 13 residues. CDR1 and CDR2 (germline): SGHRS, YFSETQ. Trimming removed 1 base at V and 8 bases at J, with 12 bases between. The V gene is TRBV5-1, the J gene TRBJ1-2; D uncertain. Sequenced: PBMCs. The origin of this receptor is a girl aged 2 to 10 in good health and CMV-seronegative. The CDR3 DNA follows: TGCGCCAGCAGCTTGCTTACGGGGAACGGCTACACCTTC. Its translation: CASSLLTGNGYTF.